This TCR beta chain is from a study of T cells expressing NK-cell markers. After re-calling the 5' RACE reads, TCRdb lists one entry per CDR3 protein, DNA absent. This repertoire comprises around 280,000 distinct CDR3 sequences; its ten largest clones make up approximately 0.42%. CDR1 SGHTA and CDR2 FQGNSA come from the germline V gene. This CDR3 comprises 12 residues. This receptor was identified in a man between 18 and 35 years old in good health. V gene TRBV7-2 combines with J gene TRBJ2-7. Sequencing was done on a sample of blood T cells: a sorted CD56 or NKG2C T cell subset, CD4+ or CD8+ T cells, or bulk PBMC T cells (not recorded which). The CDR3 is CASSLYTYEQYF.